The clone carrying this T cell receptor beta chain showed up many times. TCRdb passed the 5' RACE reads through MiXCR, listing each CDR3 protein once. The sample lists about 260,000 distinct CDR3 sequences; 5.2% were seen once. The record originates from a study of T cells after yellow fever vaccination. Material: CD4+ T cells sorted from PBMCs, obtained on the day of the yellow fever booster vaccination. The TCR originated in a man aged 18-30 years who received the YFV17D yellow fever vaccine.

The CDR3 nucleotides are TGTGCCAGCAGCCCCTTTACTAGTTCTGTGCAGTTCTTC. Its translation is CASSPFTSSVQFF. The rearrangement uses TRBV7-2 and TRBJ2-1; TRBD2 might be the D (5 bases). The CDR3 consists of 13 residues. V lost 5 bases to trimming and J lost 12 bases, with 17 bases between them. Germline-derived CDR1 and CDR2 are SGHTA and FQGNSA. The full variable domain, with the rest looked up from reference TRBV7-2 and TRBJ2-1, is GAGVSQSPSNKVTEKGKDVELRCDPISGHTALYWYRQSLGQGLEFLIYFQGNSAPDKSGLPSDRFSAERTGGSVSTLTIQRTQQEDSAVYLCASSPFTSSVQFFGPGTRLTVL.